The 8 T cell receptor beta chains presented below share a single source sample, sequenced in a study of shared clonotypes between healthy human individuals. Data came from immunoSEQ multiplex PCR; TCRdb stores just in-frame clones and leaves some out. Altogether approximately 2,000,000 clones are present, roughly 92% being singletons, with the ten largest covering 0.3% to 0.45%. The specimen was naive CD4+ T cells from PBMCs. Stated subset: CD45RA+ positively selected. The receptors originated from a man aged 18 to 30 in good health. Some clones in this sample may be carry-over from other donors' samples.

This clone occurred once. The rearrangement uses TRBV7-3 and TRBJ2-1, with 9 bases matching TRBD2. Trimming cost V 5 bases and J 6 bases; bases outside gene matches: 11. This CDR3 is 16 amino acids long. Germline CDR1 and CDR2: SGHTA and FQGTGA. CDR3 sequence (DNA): TGTGCCAGCAGCACGGGACTAGCATGGTATGGCAATGAGCAGTTCTTC. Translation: CASSTGLAWYGNEQFF. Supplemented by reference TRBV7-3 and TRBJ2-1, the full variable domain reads GAGVSQTPSNKVTEKGKYVELRCDPISGHTALYWYRQSLGQGPEFLIYFQGTGAADDSGLPNDRFFAVRPEGSVSTLKIQRTERGDSAVYLCASSTGLAWYGNEQFFGPGTRLTVL.

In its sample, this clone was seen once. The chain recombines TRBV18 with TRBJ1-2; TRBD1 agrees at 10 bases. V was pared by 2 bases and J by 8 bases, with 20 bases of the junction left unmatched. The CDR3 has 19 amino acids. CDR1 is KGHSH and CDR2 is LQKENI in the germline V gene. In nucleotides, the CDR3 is TGTGCCAGCTCACCAACCGAGACAGGGGGCGCCTCCCGGGTTCGGGGCTACACCTTC. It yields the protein CASSPTETGGASRVRGYTF.

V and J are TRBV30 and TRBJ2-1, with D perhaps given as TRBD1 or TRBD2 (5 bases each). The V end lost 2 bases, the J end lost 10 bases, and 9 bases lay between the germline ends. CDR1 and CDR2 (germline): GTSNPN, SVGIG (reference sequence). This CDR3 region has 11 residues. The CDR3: CAWSLGDEQFF. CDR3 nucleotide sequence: TGTGCCTGGAGTCTGGGGGACGAGCAGTTCTTC.

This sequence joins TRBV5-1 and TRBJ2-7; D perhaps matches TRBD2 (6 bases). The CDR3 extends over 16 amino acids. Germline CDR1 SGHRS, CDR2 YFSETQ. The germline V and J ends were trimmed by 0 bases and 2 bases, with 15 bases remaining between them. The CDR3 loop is CASSLERGTLTYEQYF. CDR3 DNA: TGCGCCAGCAGCTTGGAAAGAGGGACTTTAACCTACGAGCAGTACTTC.

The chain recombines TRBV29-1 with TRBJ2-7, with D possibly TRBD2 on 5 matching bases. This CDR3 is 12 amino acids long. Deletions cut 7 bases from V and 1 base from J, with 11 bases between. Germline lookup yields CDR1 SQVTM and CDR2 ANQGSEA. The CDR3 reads CSARRESYEQYF. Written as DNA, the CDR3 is TGCAGCGCCCGAAGGGAGTCCTACGAGCAGTACTTC.

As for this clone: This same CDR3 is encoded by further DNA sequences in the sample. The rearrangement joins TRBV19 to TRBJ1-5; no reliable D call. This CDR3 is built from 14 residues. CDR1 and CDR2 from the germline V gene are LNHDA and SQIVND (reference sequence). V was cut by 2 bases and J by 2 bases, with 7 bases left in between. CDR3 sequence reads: CASSIRTGNQPQHF. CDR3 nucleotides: TGTGCCAGTAGTATAAGGACGGGCAATCAGCCCCAGCATTTT.

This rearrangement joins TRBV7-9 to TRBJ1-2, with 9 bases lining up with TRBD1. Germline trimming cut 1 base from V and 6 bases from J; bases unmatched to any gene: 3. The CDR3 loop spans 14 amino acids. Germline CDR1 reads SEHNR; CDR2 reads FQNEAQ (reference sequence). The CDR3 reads CASSLEQGANGYTF. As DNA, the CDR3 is TGTGCCAGCAGCTTAGAACAGGGGGCGAATGGCTACACCTTC.

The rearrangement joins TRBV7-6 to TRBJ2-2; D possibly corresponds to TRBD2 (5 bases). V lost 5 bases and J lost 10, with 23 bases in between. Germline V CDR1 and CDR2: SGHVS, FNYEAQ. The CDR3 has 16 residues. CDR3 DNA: TGTGCCAGCAGCCCCGCCCACAACAGCGGCCCTAAGGAGCTGTTTTTT. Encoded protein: CASSPAHNSGPKELFF.